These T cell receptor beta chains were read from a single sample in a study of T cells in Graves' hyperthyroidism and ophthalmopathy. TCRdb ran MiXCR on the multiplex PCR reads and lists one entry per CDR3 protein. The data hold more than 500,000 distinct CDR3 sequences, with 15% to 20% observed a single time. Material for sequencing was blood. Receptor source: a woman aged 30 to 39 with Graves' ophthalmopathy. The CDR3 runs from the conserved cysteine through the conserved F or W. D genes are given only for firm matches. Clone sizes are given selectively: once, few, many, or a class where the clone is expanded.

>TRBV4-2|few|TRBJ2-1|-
CASSQVGELSGQFF
TGTGCCAGCAGCCAAGTTGGGGAGCTATCCGGGCAGTTCTTC
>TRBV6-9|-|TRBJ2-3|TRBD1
CASSSRQGSFDTQYF
TGTGCCAGCAGTTCTCGACAGGGGTCGTTTGATACGCAGTATTTT
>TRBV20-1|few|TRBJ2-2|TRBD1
CSARRTGRSGELFF
TGCAGTGCTAGAAGGACAGGGCGGTCTGGGGAGCTGTTTTTT
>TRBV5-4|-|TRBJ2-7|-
CASSTWGDEQYF
TGTGCCAGCAGCACCTGGGGTGACGAGCAGTACTTC
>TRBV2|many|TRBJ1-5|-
CASSPYVSNQPQHF
TGTGCCAGCAGTCCCTATGTAAGCAATCAGCCCCAGCATTTT
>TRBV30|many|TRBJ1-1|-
CAWNVANTEAFF
TGTGCCTGGAACGTTGCGAACACTGAAGCTTTCTTT
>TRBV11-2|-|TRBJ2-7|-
CASSQTDSYEQYF
TGTGCCAGCAGCCAAACAGATTCCTACGAGCAGTACTTC
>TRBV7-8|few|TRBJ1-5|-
CASSPGVVDQPQHF
TGTGCCAGCAGCCCGGGGGTCGTCGATCAGCCCCAGCATTTT
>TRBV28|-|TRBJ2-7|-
CASSLYGTRDEQYF
TGTGCCAGCAGTTTATATGGTACGAGGGACGAGCAGTACTTC
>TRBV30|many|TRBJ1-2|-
CAWSLGPYGYTF
TGTGCCTGGAGCCTCGGGCCCTATGGCTACACCTTC
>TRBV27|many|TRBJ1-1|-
CASSTPVRGAMNTEAFF
TGTGCCAGCAGCACGCCCGTAAGAGGGGCCATGAACACTGAAGCTTTCTTT
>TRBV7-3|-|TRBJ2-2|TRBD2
CASSPTSDRELFF
TGTGCCAGCAGCCCGACTAGCGACCGGGAGCTGTTTTTT
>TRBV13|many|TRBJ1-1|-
CASSLGSAGMNTEAFF
TGTGCCAGCAGCTTAGGGTCGGCAGGAATGAACACTGAAGCTTTCTTT
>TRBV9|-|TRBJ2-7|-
CASSPGVGRQANEQYF
TGTGCCAGCAGCCCAGGGGTGGGACGACAAGCTAACGAGCAGTACTTC
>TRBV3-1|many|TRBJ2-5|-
CASSHGTGVRETQYF
TGTGCCAGCAGCCATGGAACCGGGGTACGGGAGACCCAGTACTTC
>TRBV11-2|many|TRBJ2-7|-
CASSSSTGSHYEQYF
TGTGCCAGCAGCTCCTCAACAGGGAGCCACTACGAGCAGTACTTC
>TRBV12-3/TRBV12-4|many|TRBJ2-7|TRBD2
CASRETSGYEQYF
TGTGCCAGCAGAGAAACTAGCGGGTACGAGCAGTACTTC
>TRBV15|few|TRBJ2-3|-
CATSGVGDRRTDTQYF
TGTGCCACCAGTGGTGTAGGGGACCGAAGAACAGATACGCAGTATTTT
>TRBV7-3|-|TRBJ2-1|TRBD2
CASSLTLAGPNEQFF
TGTGCCAGCAGCTTAACTCTAGCGGGCCCCAATGAGCAGTTCTTC
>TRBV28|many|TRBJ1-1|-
CASSSNGAGVADTEAFF
TGTGCCAGCAGTAGTAACGGGGCAGGGGTTGCGGACACTGAAGCTTTCTTT
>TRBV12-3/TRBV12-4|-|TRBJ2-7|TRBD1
CASSRRTGGDEQYF
TGTGCCAGCAGCCGCCGGACAGGGGGCGACGAGCAGTACTTC
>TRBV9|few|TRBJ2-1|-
CASSGPERGTTFANEQFF
TGTGCCAGCAGCGGACCCGAACGCGGGACAACCTTCGCCAATGAGCAGTTCTTC
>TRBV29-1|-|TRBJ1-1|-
CSGFDGNTEAFF
TGCAGCGGATTTGACGGGAACACTGAAGCTTTCTTT
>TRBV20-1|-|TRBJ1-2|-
CSARVPIPGRGYGYTF
TGCAGTGCTAGAGTCCCGATTCCGGGGCGCGGCTATGGCTACACCTTC
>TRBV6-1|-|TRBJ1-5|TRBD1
CASSTDRGPPQHF
TGTGCCAGCAGCACGGACAGGGGACCGCCCCAGCATTTT
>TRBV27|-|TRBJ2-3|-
CASTWTTHGTDTQYF
TGTGCCAGCACCTGGACTACCCATGGCACAGATACGCAGTATTTT
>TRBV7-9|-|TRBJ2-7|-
CASSFTSKEQYF
TGTGCCAGCAGCTTCACGAGTAAGGAGCAGTACTTC
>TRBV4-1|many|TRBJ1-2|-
CASSQEGRSYGYTF
TGCGCCAGCAGCCAAGAAGGCCGGAGCTATGGCTACACCTTC
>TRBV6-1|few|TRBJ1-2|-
CASSHVDTDGYTF
TGTGCCAGCAGTCACGTGGATACGGATGGCTACACCTTC
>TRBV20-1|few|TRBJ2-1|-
CSARDSREPYNEQFF
TGCAGTGCTAGAGATTCCCGGGAGCCCTACAATGAGCAGTTCTTC
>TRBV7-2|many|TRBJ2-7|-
CASSPDDASGEQYF
TGTGCCAGCAGCCCCGACGACGCCTCCGGCGAGCAGTACTTC
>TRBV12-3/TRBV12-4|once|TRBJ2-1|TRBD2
CASSYPGLAGPSYNEQFF
TGTGCCAGCAGTTACCCCGGACTAGCGGGACCTTCGTACAATGAGCAGTTCTTC
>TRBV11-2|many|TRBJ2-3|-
CASSSALPDTQYF
TGTGCCAGCAGCTCGGCCTTGCCAGATACGCAGTATTTT
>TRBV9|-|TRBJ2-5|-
CASSAGGRTGDARQETQYF
TGTGCCAGCAGCGCGGGCGGGCGGACGGGGGATGCCCGCCAAGAGACCCAGTACTTC
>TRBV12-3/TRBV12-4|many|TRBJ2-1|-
CASSLIIVRDNEQFF
TGTGCCAGCAGTTTAATTATCGTTAGGGACAATGAGCAGTTCTTC
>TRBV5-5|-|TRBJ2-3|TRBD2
CAATSGSTDTQYF
TGTGCTGCGACTAGCGGGAGCACAGATACGCAGTATTTT